The entry below describes one TCR beta chain. The antigen is undetermined. Sample time point: week 11, during vaccination. Topical imiquimod was applied with each vaccine dose, which held 300 ug of mutant IDH1 20-mer peptide. Generated by immunoSEQ multiplex PCR, the TCRdb table keeps only in-frame clones and is missing some. Among tens of thousands of clones, roughly 78% were seen once, and the ten largest hold over 7.5%. This sample was taken from a study of a mutant IDH1 vaccine in newly diagnosed glioma. Study overall: Vaccination was launched 4-6 weeks after radiotherapy alone, or with temozolomide cycles. The sex distribution of treated patients was roughly 62% male and roughly 38% female, with a mean age of roughly 40 years. Study results and limitations: Of all patients, 85% to 95% showed vaccine-induced immune responses.

CDR3 length equals 14 residues. With 4 bases removed from V and 5 bases from J, the gap between germline ends came to 13 bases. Germline V gene sequence: CDR1 SGHAT, CDR2 FQNNGV. The chain links TRBV11-2 to TRBJ2-3, with D unclear. Sample: PBMCs, taken from a glioma patient whose treatment included an IDH1 peptide vaccine. The origin of this receptor is a man between 40 and 49 years old with glioma. CDR3 nucleotide sequence: TGTGCCAGCAGCTCCACACCGATGATAGATACGCAGTATTTT. Translation gives CASSSTPMIDTQYF.